Listed below are T cell receptor beta chains from one sample, sequenced in a study of cytomegalovirus exposure and HLA in healthy donors. TCRdb's copy holds only in-frame clones and misses some; the assay was immunoSEQ multiplex PCR. This table holds more than 50,000 clones. Specimen: PBMCs. The receptors derive from a woman in her 40s in good health and CMV-seronegative. The CDR3 runs from the conserved cysteine through the conserved F or W. Each record gives: J gene, V gene, CDR3 protein.

TRBJ2-5 | TRBV27 | CASSLGTGVSETQYF
TRBJ1-5 | TRBV10-3 | CAISQGAGNQPQHF
TRBJ1-1 | TRBV7-9 | CASSLWTGRNTEAFF
TRBJ1-6 | TRBV2 | CASSEQGQGSPLHF
TRBJ2-7 | TRBV28 | CASSVWEAGGPPYEQYF
TRBJ1-3 | TRBV5-1 | CASSLEFREGGNTIYF
TRBJ1-5 | TRBV28 | CASSRQVNQPQHF
TRBJ1-2 | TRBV4-1 | CASSQGTGDNYGYTF
TRBJ2-5 | TRBV7-8 | CASSLGTGLRETQYF
TRBJ1-6 | TRBV18 | CASSPPRDSSYNSPLHF
TRBJ1-2 | TRBV5-1 | CASSSGTPILGGYTF
TRBJ2-7 | TRBV15 | CATSRGWGTGSYEQYF
TRBJ1-3 | TRBV4-2 | CASSQDYSGNTIYF
TRBJ1-4 | TRBV5-1 | CASSPNPTGVNEKLFF
TRBJ1-5 | TRBV6-6 | CASSYSTGGEQPQHF
TRBJ1-1 | TRBV2 | CASSSRTGIGEAFF
TRBJ2-1 | TRBV27 | CASSFQDRNEQFF
TRBJ2-2 | TRBV28 | CASSFVGGTGELFF
TRBJ2-7 | TRBV19 | CASSTFLGQGGGEQHF
TRBJ2-1 | TRBV18 | CASSPLETSGSYNEQFF
TRBJ2-5 | TRBV7-9 | CASSRERGPQETQYF
TRBJ1-6 | TRBV10-3 | CAISGGQVDSPLHF
TRBJ1-4 | TRBV19 | CASSANRLGREKLFF
TRBJ1-2 | TRBV4-2 | CASSRPGQTEDGYTF
TRBJ2-2 | TRBV5-1 | CASSGTGENTGELFF
TRBJ2-1 | TRBV6-6 | CASSYDIAGRNEQFF
TRBJ1-5 | TRBV27 | CASSSPRASNQPQHF
TRBJ1-5 | TRBV19 | CASSIRDRVQPQHF
TRBJ1-5 | TRBV30 | CAWSVALTSRGNGNQPQHF
TRBJ2-5 | TRBV19 | CASSIDSQETQYF
TRBJ2-1 | TRBV6-6 | CASSTLRHNEQFF
TRBJ1-2 | TRBV28 | CASRDWTDYGYTF
TRBJ2-2 | TRBV5-1 | CASSRTSGGAGGELFF
TRBJ2-2 | TRBV11-2 | CASSIQGSNTGELFF
TRBJ1-6 | TRBV25-1 | CASSEWRGLGSPLHF
TRBJ2-7 | TRBV19 | CASSLGTGGFYEQYF
TRBJ1-6 | TRBV21-1 | CASSKRRSGGADNSPLHF
TRBJ2-4 | TRBV19 | CASRSTGRSYF
TRBJ2-7 | TRBV7-9 | CASSPRDSLPYEQYF
TRBJ1-1 | TRBV29-1 | CSAGTGITEAFF
TRBJ2-5 | TRBV5-1 | CASSLVAGEGQTQYF
TRBJ1-5 | TRBV28 | CASSLPGQPQHF
TRBJ2-7 | TRBV18 | CASSPLTGTDEQYF
TRBJ2-3 | TRBV18 | CASSQRQDSTDTQYF
TRBJ1-3 | TRBV4-3 | CASSRSPATGESGNTIYF
TRBJ1-2 | TRBV19 | CASSIPDGDGYTF
TRBJ2-7 | TRBV27 | CASSRTRTSGRSDF
TRBJ1-5 | TRBV6-1 | CASSDSDQAQHF
TRBJ1-5 | TRBV2 | CASTVEVGRAQHF
TRBJ2-6 | TRBV2 | CASSDDRAYSGANVLTF
TRBJ1-4 | TRBV29-1 | CSVDRGLWSNEKLFF
TRBJ2-7 | TRBV5-1 | CASSLAPGQEYEQYF
TRBJ1-1 | TRBV5-6 | CASSAGGGRSTEAFF
TRBJ1-2 | TRBV30 | CAWSGPGISLYGYTF
TRBJ2-7 | TRBV7-9 | CASSSTSGRAHEQYF
TRBJ2-5 | TRBV6-1 | CASSGRDRLRWTQYF
TRBJ2-2 | TRBV5-1 | CASSLESDSLIGELFF
TRBJ2-1 | TRBV10-3 | CAIRFRGGTGNEQFF
TRBJ2-4 | TRBV2 | CASRPGPKNIQYF